The sequence of this T cell receptor (beta chain) was determined in a study of blood T cell repertoires in COVID-19. In the study overall: The United States, Italy and Spain were the sources of the acute and convalescent COVID-19 samples. The analysed material was cDNA or gDNA that came from T cells, B-cell-depleted T cells, or PBMCs.

As handled by the study authors: Estimation of nucleated cell counts relied on the amplification of reference gene primers. Profiling relied on immunoSEQ multiplex PCR, and the TCRdb table lists in-frame clones only, not all of them. D and trimming were read from the DNA, whereas the V and J calls and clone size are those reported in that table. The table has about 140,000 clones, 77% seen once. The V end was cut by 1 base, the J end by 4 bases, with 13 bases between. The CDR3 extends over 16 amino acids. CDR1 is KGHDR, CDR2 SFDVKD, per germline. This receptor was identified in a woman aged 45-65 years with active or convalescent COVID-19. The specimen was peripheral blood. The V call is TRBV24-1, the J call TRBJ1-5; the D gene is possibly TRBD1 (6 bases). CDR3 sequence: CATSDFDDGQNQPQHF. CDR3 DNA sequence: TGTGCCACCAGTGATTTCGATGACGGACAGAATCAGCCCCAGCATTTT.